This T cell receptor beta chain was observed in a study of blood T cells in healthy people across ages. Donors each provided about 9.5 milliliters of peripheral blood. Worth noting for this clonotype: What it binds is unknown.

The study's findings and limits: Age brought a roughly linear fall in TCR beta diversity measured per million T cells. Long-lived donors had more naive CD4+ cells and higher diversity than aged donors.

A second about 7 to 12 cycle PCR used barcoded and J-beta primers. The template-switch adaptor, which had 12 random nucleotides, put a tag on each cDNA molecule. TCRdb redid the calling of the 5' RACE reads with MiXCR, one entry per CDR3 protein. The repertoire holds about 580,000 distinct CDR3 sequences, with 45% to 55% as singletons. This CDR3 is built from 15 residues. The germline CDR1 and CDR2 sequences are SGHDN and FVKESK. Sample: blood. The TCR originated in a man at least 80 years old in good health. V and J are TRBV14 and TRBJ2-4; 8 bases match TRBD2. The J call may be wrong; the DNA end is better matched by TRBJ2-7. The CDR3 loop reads CASSQSPAGEDEQYF. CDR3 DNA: TGTGCCAGCAGCCAATCTCCAGCGGGAGAGGACGAGCAGTACTTC.